This TCR beta chain was sequenced in a study of blood T cell repertoires in COVID-19. The CDR3 has 17 residues. Germline V gene lookup returns CDR1 SGHRS and CDR2 YFSETQ. V lost 5 bases, J lost 3 bases, and 14 bases stayed unmatched. The assay was immunoSEQ multiplex PCR, and TCRdb's table has in-frame clones only and misses some. Here the sample spans some 290,000 clones, around 90% being singletons. The sequence was obtained from a middle-aged woman with COVID-19, enrolled during active disease. The sample comprised peripheral blood. This rearrangement joins TRBV5-1 to TRBJ2-1; 7 bases fit TRBD2. This CDR3 is CASSFGHPSGHYNEQFF. CDR3 in DNA: TGCGCCAGCAGTTTTGGCCATCCTAGCGGACACTACAATGAGCAGTTCTTC.